This entry describes one T cell receptor beta chain. These data are taken from a study of cytomegalovirus exposure and HLA in healthy donors. Researchers ran the PCR with 60 Vbeta and 13 Jbeta primers. Profiled with immunoSEQ multiplex PCR; TCRdb holds only in-frame clones, not every one. Among 150,000 or so clones listed, nearly 70% were seen once. V gave up 2 bases and J gave up 5 bases; unmatched junction bases: 12. CDR1 and CDR2 (germline): SGHRS, YFSETQ. The CDR3 is made up of 16 amino acids. This receptor was identified in a man aged 30 to 39 in good health and CMV-seropositive. The sequencing input was PBMCs. The gene calls are TRBV5-1 and TRBJ2-5; the match to TRBD2 covers 7 bases. CDR3 bases: TGCGCCAGCAGCTTACCCCTAATAAGCGGGATGGAGACCCAGTACTTC. Amino acids: CASSLPLISGMETQYF.